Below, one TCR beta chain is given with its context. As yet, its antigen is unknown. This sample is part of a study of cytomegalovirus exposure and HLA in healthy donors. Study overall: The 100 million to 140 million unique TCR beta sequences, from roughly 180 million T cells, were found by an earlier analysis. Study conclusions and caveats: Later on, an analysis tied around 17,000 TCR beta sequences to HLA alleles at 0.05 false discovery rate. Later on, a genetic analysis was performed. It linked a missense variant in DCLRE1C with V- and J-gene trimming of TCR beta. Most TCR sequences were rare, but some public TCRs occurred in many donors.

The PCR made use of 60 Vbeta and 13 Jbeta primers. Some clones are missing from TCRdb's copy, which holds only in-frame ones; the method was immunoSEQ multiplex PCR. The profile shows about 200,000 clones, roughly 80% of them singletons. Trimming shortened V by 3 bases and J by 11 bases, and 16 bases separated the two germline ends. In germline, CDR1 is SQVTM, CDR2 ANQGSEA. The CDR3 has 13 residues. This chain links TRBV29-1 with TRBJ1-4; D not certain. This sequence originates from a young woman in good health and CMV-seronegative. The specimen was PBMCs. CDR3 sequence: CSVDSPSSGKLFF. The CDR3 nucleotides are TGCAGCGTTGATAGTCCTTCGTCGGGGAAACTGTTTTTT.